The clone carrying this TCR beta chain was seen a few times. These data originate in a study of blood T cell repertoires in COVID-19. The overall study: The study drew acute and convalescent COVID-19 samples from the United States, Italy and Spain.

In the source study's methods: Estimated nucleated cell counts came from reference gene primer amplification. TCRdb's copy holds only in-frame clones and misses some; the assay was immunoSEQ multiplex PCR. V and J calls and clone size come straight from that table; D and trimming were deduced from the DNA. The repertoire holds under 200,000 clones, with about 88% as singletons. The germline CDR1 and CDR2 sequences are SGHRS and YFSETQ. The CDR3 loop spans 15 amino acids. V shed 6 bases and J 1 base; nucleotides not matched to a gene: 8. The sequenced sample consisted of peripheral blood. This rearrangement joins TRBV5-1 to TRBJ2-5; 8 nucleotides match TRBD2. The TCR comes from a woman in her 50s with COVID-19, enrolled during active disease. CDR3 in DNA: TGCGCCAGCAACCCTTCGGGAGGGCTCCAAGAGACCCAGTACTTC. As protein: CASNPSGGLQETQYF.